This record covers a single T cell receptor (beta chain). The antigen remains unidentified. Germline CDR1 and CDR2: SGHTA and FQGNSA. CDR3 length: 15 amino acids. Trimming took 5 bases from V and 4 from J, leaving 14 bases between them. This sample stems from a study of graft-versus-host responses after intestinal transplantation. Study context: Anti-thymocyte globulin induction preceded about 3 years of tacrolimus and steroid maintenance in all recipients.

TCRdb's table, derived via immunoSEQ multiplex PCR, lists solely in-frame clones and lacks some. The data contain about 110,000 clones, roughly 92% of them seen just once; the ten biggest clones take up 0.2% to 0.25%. Whole-study results and caveats: Where graft-donor T cell macrochimerism was present, patients had high graft-versus-host to host-versus-graft clonal ratios in allografts. Investigators detected GvH clones in recipient marrow, with some emerging earlier in ileum or blood.

The source was unstimulated CD4+ T cells sorted from spleen or lymph node cells, collected before transplant. The origin of this receptor is a human donor who was the organ donor for an intestinal transplant. This sequence joins TRBV7-2 and TRBJ2-2; D remains unclear. CDR3 sequence: CASSAASRPTGELFF. Written as DNA, the CDR3 is TGTGCCAGCAGCGCCGCTTCGCGGCCCACCGGGGAGCTGTTTTTT.